One sample yielded the 9 T cell receptor beta chains listed below, sequenced in a study of T cell responses to AZD1222 COVID-19 vaccine. The assay was immunoSEQ multiplex PCR, and TCRdb's table has in-frame clones only and misses some. The sample consists of around 140,000 clones, 90% of them appearing once. The material was peripheral blood, obtained on day 0 of AZD1222 vaccination. Source of these receptors: an adult in good health.

This chain connects TRBV6-5 to TRBJ1-2; 9 nucleotides agree with TRBD1. J gave up 7 bases and V 4 bases, and 4 bases lay outside the gene matches. This CDR3 spans 13 amino acids. Germline V gene sequence: CDR1 MNHEY, CDR2 SVGAGI. For the CDR3, the DNA is TGTGCCAGCAGTTCGGACAGGGGAGGTGGCTACACCTTC. Translated, it gives CASSSDRGGGYTF.

The chain uses TRBV19 and TRBJ1-4; no reliable D call. CDR1 is LNHDA and CDR2 is SQIVND in the germline V gene (reference sequence). V dropped 3 bases and J dropped 10 bases, with 12 bases sitting between them. The length of the CDR3 is 13 residues. As DNA, the CDR3 is TGTGCCAGTAGTATCGGCCCTGGAGGAAAACTGTTTTTT. Translated: CASSIGPGGKLFF.

The chain links TRBV9 to TRBJ2-7; 16 bases line up with TRBD2. The V segment lost 4 bases and the J segment 2 bases; nucleotides outside the gene matches: 6. Germline V lookup: CDR1 SGDLS, CDR2 YYNGEE. The CDR3 is 17 amino acids. Here the CDR3 DNA reads TGTGCCAGCAGCCCGAGCGGGACTAGCGGGGGGGCCTACGAGCAGTACTTC. Translating it yields CASSPSGTSGGAYEQYF. The complete variable domain, with remaining parts taken from reference TRBV9 and TRBJ2-7, reads DSGVTQTPKHLITATGQRVTLRCSPRSGDLSVYWYQQSLDQGLQFLIQYYNGEERAKGNILERFSAQQFPDLHSELNLSSLELGDSALYFCASSPSGTSGGAYEQYFGPGTRLTVT.

The chain carries TRBV19 and TRBJ2-1, with D possibly TRBD2 on 5 matching bases. The CDR3 runs to 13 residues. V lost 10 bases and J 4 bases, leaving 14 bases between the germline ends. CDR1 and CDR2 (germline): LNHDA, SQIVND (reference sequence). CDR3 nucleotides: TGTGCCACCCGGGAACTGCAATACAATGAGCAGTTCTTC. Protein: CATRELQYNEQFF.

This clone showed up just once. This chain connects TRBV3-1 (or the pseudogene TRBV3-2) to TRBJ1-1; D ambiguous. This CDR3 contains 19 residues. V lost 1 base, J lost 5 bases, and 26 bases lay in between. Germline V gives CDR1 LGHDT, CDR2 YNNKEL (reference sequence). The chain's CDR3 is CASSQGRFRDRGPDTEAFF. As DNA, the CDR3 is TGTGCCAGCAGCCAAGGCAGGTTTAGAGACCGCGGGCCCGATACTGAAGCTTTCTTT.

V and J are TRBV2 and TRBJ1-5; no clear D gene. Germline CDR1 and CDR2: SNHLY and FYNNEI. Trimming shortened V by 1 base and J by 7 bases, and 11 bases separated the two germline ends. This CDR3 is 14 amino acids long. CDR3 loop: CASSEEGGPQPQHF. The CDR3 nucleotides are TGTGCCAGCAGTGAAGAGGGAGGGCCCCAGCCCCAGCATTTT.

The chain recombines TRBV6-5 with TRBJ2-2; D unclear. CDR1 and CDR2 from the germline V gene are MNHEY and SVGAGI. V shed 6 bases and J shed 1 base, with 3 bases lying between them. The CDR3 contains 12 residues. The CDR3 reads CASRQNTGELFF. The CDR3 DNA is TGTGCCAGCAGGCAGAACACCGGGGAGCTGTTTTTT.

A few counts support this clone. This rearrangement joins TRBV24-1 to TRBJ1-2; D is uncertain. This CDR3 has 12 residues. Germline V gene data show CDR1 as KGHDR and CDR2 as SFDVKD. Trimming pared 3 bases from V and 8 bases from J, leaving 9 bases between. Here the CDR3 reads CATSDEVGGYTF. CDR3 DNA: TGTGCCACCAGTGATGAGGTTGGAGGCTACACCTTC.

This clone was recorded once. V is TRBV7-8 and J is TRBJ2-2; tentative D call: TRBD2 (5 bases). The CDR3 consists of 13 residues. V was cut by 5 bases and J by 5 bases, with 9 bases left in between. CDR1 and CDR2 from the germline V gene are SGHVS and FQNEAQ. CDR3 sequence (DNA): TGTGCCAGCAGCCTGAGGGTTACCGGGGAGCTGTTTTTT. This translates into CASSLRVTGELFF.